The 2 T cell receptor beta chains presented below share a single source sample, sequenced in a study of blood T cell repertoires in COVID-19. Produced via immunoSEQ multiplex PCR; TCRdb's table is partial and in-frame only. The sample lists 150,000 to 200,000 clones; over 70% were seen once. Sequencing was carried out using PBMCs or T cells enriched from blood (not recorded which). These receptors were obtained from a woman aged 60-75 years who had recovered from COVID-19.

About this clone: Sequence at one end of the junction differs from germline and may be a read error. The chain carries TRBV4-1 and TRBJ2-1, with D maybe TRBD1 (5 bases). CDR1 MGHRA and CDR2 YSYEKL come from the germline V gene. The CDR3 length is 16 residues. The chain's CDR3 is CARSRQTGRSYNEQFF. The CDR3 DNA follows: TGCGCCCGCAGCCGACAGACGGGTCGCTCCTACAATGAGCAGTTCTTC.

This chain connects TRBV11-2 to TRBJ2-7; tentatively, D is TRBD2 (6 bases). Germline V gene sequence: CDR1 SGHAT, CDR2 FQNNGV. This CDR3 has 12 residues. V lost 4 bases and J 6 bases, leaving 10 bases between the germline ends. CDR3 residues: CASSSLGGEQYF. CDR3 bases: TGTGCCAGCAGCTCTTTGGGGGGCGAGCAGTACTTC. Supplemented by reference TRBV11-2 and TRBJ2-7, the full variable domain reads EAGVAQSPRYKIIEKRQSVAFWCNPISGHATLYWYQQILGQGPKLLIQFQNNGVVDDSQLPKDRFSAERLKGVDSTLKIQPAKLEDSAVYLCASSSLGGEQYFGPGTRLTVT.